One and the same sample provided the 8 T cell receptor beta chains below, sequenced in a study of T cells in lung cancer brain metastases. Assay used: immunoSEQ multiplex PCR; TCRdb lists only in-frame clones, some missing. The sample holds around 2,500 clones, 80% to 95% seen once. Sequenced: tumor tissue from a brain metastasis. The receptor source for this set is a man between 65 and 79 years old with non-small cell lung cancer that had spread to the brain.

The chain couples TRBV20-1 to TRBJ1-1; D remains ambiguous. V was clipped by 6 bases and J by 6 bases, with 11 bases between them. CDR3 length: 11 residues. CDR1 is DFQATT and CDR2 is SNEGSKA in the germline V gene (reference sequence). The CDR3 DNA is TGCAGTGCCCCCTTGGGAGCTGAAGCTTTCTTT. This gives the protein CSAPLGAEAFF.

This clone has just one count. The chain employs TRBV7-6 and TRBJ2-7, with a weak D call TRBD1 (5 bases). Germline V gene sequence: CDR1 SGHVS, CDR2 FNYEAQ. CDR3 length: 15 amino acids. Trimming took off 4 bases at V and 2 bases at J, with 15 bases between the two ends. CDR3 bases: TGTGCCAGCAGCTCTACGATAGGGGTCGCCTACGAGCAGTACTTC. It codes for CASSSTIGVAYEQYF.

The J gene is TRBJ2-1, the V gene TRBV2; maybe TRBD1 (6 bases). With 4 bases removed from V and 7 bases from J, the gap between germline ends came to 11 bases. Germline values: CDR1 SNHLY, CDR2 FYNNEI. This CDR3 is built from 13 residues. The CDR3 nucleotides read TGTGCCAGCAGTGTGCAGGGGAAGAATGAGCAGTTCTTC. Translated: CASSVQGKNEQFF.

The CDR3 nucleotides read TGTGCCAGCCGCTACGGGAGAGCCCCGAACACCGGGGAGCTGTTTTTT. Translation: CASRYGRAPNTGELFF. The genes are TRBV19 and TRBJ2-2; TRBD2 is a possible D gene (6 bases). The CDR3 has 16 residues. Germline values: CDR1 LNHDA, CDR2 SQIVND (reference sequence). V was cut by 9 bases and J by 0 bases, with 17 bases left in between.

The chain is built from TRBV7-9 and TRBJ1-2; the D gene is possibly TRBD1 (6 bases). Per the germline V gene, CDR1 is SEHNR and CDR2 is FQNEAQ (reference sequence). CDR3 length equals 14 residues. Deletions cut 7 bases from V and 6 bases from J, with 18 bases between. CDR3 residues: CASTLSGQTHGYTF. The CDR3 DNA follows: TGTGCCAGCACATTATCAGGACAGACCCATGGCTACACCTTC.

This clone was counted once. The chain uses TRBV6-6 and TRBJ2-3; maybe TRBD2 (7 bases). The CDR3 contains 14 residues. Deletions cut 6 bases from V and 5 bases from J, with 15 bases between. Germline V gives CDR1 MNHNY, CDR2 SVGAGI (reference sequence). The CDR3 sequence: CASRRGGAVDTQYF. The CDR3 DNA is TGTGCCAGCAGGAGGGGGGGGGCGGTAGATACGCAGTATTTT.

The J gene is TRBJ1-2, the V gene TRBV30, with D uncertain. Trimming pared 4 bases from V and 5 bases from J, leaving 11 bases between. The germline V gene encodes CDR1 GTSNPN and CDR2 SVGIG (reference sequence). The CDR3 has 12 amino acids. CDR3 sequence (DNA): TGTGCCTGGAACTTAGCCACTTATGGCTACACCTTC. This translates into CAWNLATYGYTF.

The chain employs TRBV14 and TRBJ2-2; 8 nucleotides align to TRBD2. Trimming cost V 4 bases and J 3 bases; bases outside gene matches: 7. Germline CDR1 is SGHDN and CDR2 is FVKESK. The CDR3 consists of 16 residues. This CDR3 reads CASSPRTSRYTGELFF. The DNA of the CDR3 is TGTGCCAGCAGCCCCCGGACTAGCCGTTACACCGGGGAGCTGTTTTTT. Drawing the rest from reference TRBV14 and TRBJ2-2, the complete variable domain is EAGVTQFPSHSVIEKGQTVTLRCDPISGHDNLYWYRRVMGKEIKFLLHFVKESKQDESGMPNNRFLAERTGGTYSTLKVQPAELEDSGVYFCASSPRTSRYTGELFFGEGSRLTVL.